This TCR beta chain was sequenced in a study of blood T cell repertoires in COVID-19. Study in general: PBMCs, B-cell-depleted T cells, or T cells provided the cDNA or gDNA that made up the material.

This CDR3 region has 14 residues. The V gene end was trimmed by 4 bases and the J gene end by 8 bases; junction bases not matched to a gene: 10. Germline CDR1 SGHTS, CDR2 YDEGEE. Libraries were prepared by immunoSEQ multiplex PCR; TCRdb keeps only in-frame clonotypes and omits some of them. The profile covers a few hundred thousand clones, with around 89% appearing a single time and roughly 8.3% taken by the ten largest. The sample consisted of PBMCs or T cells enriched from blood (not recorded which). This receptor was obtained from a man aged 40-49 years who had recovered from COVID-19. The J gene is TRBJ1-2, the V gene TRBV5-8, with 8 bases aligning to TRBD1. CDR3 DNA: TGTGCCAGCAGCCCCGGACAGGGAGCGACCGGCTACACCTTC. It encodes CASSPGQGATGYTF.